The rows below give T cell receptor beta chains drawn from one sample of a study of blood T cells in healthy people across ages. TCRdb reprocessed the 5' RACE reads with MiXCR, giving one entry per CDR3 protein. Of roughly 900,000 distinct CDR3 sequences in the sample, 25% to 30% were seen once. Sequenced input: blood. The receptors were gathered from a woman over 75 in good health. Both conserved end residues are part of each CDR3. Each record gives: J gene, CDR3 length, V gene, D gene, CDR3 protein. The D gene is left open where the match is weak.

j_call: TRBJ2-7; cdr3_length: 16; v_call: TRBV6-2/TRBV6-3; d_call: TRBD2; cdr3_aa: CASSPPGSGKSYEQYF
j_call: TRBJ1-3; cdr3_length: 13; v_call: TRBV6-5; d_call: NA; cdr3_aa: CATQSRSGNTIYF
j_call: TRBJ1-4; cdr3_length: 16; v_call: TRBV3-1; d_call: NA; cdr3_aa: CASSQRQVRLNEKLFF
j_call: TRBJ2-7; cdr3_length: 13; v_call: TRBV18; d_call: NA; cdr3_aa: CASSPQTSYEQYF
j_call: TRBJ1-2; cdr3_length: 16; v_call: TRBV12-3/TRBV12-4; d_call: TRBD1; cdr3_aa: CASSPTRTGGAHGYTF
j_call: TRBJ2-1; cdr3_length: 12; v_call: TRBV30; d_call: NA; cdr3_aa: CAWSRGGVEQFF
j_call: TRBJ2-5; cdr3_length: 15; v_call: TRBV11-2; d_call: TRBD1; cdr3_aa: CASSPGQGNYNEQYF
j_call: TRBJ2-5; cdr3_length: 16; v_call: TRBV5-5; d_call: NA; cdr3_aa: CASSLRGDRVRETQYF
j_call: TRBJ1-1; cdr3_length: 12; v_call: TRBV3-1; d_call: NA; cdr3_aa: CASSQAEGQAFF
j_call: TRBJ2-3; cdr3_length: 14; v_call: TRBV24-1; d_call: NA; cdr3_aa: CATSDLRQGDTQYF
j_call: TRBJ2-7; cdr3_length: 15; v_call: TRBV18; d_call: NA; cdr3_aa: CASSPRGTSPYEQYF
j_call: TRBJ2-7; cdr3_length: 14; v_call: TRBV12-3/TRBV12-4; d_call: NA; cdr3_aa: CASSPAGTNYEQYF
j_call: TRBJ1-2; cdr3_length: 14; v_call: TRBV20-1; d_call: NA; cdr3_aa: CSATGVTGLYGYTF
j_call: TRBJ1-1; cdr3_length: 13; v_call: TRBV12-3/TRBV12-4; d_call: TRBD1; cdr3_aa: CASETGGRTEAFF
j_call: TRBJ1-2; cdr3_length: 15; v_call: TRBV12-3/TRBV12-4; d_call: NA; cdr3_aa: CASSLHPGHSYGYTF
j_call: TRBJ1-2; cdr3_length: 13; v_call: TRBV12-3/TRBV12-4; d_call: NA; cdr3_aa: CASMAESNYGYTF
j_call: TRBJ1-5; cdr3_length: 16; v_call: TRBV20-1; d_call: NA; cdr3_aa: CSASLGVGGGNQPQHF
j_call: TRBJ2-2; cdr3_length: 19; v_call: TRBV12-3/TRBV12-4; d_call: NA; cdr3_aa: CASTHVAGSLPGVAGELFF
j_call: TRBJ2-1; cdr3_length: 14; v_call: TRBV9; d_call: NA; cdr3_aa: CASSVSTASYEQFF
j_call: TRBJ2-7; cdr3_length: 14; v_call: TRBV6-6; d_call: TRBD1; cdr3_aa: CASRPGQAGYEQYF
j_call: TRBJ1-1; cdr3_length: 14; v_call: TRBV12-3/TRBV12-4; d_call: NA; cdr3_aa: CASQKTGVNTEAFF
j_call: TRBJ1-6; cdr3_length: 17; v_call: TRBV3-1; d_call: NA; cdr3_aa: CASSQDSRPPSYSPLHF
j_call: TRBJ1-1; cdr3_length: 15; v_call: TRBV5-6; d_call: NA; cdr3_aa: CASSGGGHLNTEAFF
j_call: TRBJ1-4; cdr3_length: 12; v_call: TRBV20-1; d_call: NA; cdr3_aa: CSARDLREKLFF